These 28 T cell receptor beta chains share one sample of origin, sequenced in a study of CD8+ T cells in alopecia areata. cDNA reverse transcribed from extracted RNA served as the sequencing template. Profiling relied on immunoSEQ multiplex PCR, and the TCRdb table lists in-frame clones only, not all of them. The table lists some 200,000 clones, more than 55% of them singletons. Input material: CD8+ T cells sorted from blood. Receptors originate from a human donor in good health.

The rearrangement links TRBV9 to TRBJ2-7, with 8 bases lining up with TRBD2. This CDR3 region has 13 residues. With V trimmed by 3 bases and J by 6 bases, 5 bases remained unmatched. Germline CDR1 SGDLS, CDR2 YYNGEE. The CDR3 reads CASSDRGGGEQYF. The CDR3 bases are TGTGCCAGCAGCGACCGGGGGGGCGGCGAGCAGTACTTC.

There are a few counts of this clone. The chain recombines TRBV7-9 with TRBJ2-5; perhaps TRBD1 as D (5 bases). Germline-derived CDR1 and CDR2 are SEHNR and FQNEAQ (reference sequence). The CDR3 has 14 amino acids. Trimming stripped 3 bases from V and 1 base from J, with 9 bases between. The CDR3 loop is CASSLGQSQETQYF. The CDR3 nucleotides read TGTGCCAGCAGCTTGGGGCAGAGCCAAGAGACCCAGTACTTC.

This clone was seen a few times. The genes are TRBV4-1 and TRBJ1-2; 7 bases are a match to TRBD1. The CDR3 is 15 residues long. With 3 bases clipped from V and 2 bases from J, the junction kept 6 bases outside the gene matches. CDR1 is MGHRA, CDR2 YSYEKL, per germline. The CDR3 bases are TGCGCCAGCAGCCATTCCACAGGGGAGAACTATGGCTACACCTTC. This gives the protein CASSHSTGENYGYTF.

This clone was seen only a few times. This sequence joins TRBV6-4 and TRBJ1-2; D is unresolved. The CDR3 covers 15 residues. Trimming stripped 3 bases from V and 6 bases from J, with 17 bases between. Looked up from germline, CDR1 is MRHNA and CDR2 is SNTAGT. The CDR3 nucleotides are TGTGCCAGCAGTGAGAATTTTGGAACAGTTGATGGCTACACCTTC. Its translation: CASSENFGTVDGYTF.

This clone has a handful of counts. The V and J genes are TRBV15 and TRBJ2-7; D not resolved. Between the trimmed V and J ends, which lost 2 bases and 7 bases, there was a span of 9 bases. Germline V gene sequence: CDR1 LNHNV, CDR2 YYDKDF (reference sequence). CDR3 length: 12 amino acids. Written as DNA, the CDR3 is TGTGCCACCAGCAGACCCGGTGGAGAGCAGTACTTC. It translates to CATSRPGGEQYF.

This chain uses TRBV19 with TRBJ1-1; D is uncertain. Germline lookup yields CDR1 LNHDA and CDR2 SQIVND (reference sequence). This CDR3 contains 18 residues. V was cut by 3 bases and J by 1 base, with 21 bases left in between. DNA of the CDR3: TGTGCCAGTAGTATTAACTCGCTCGCTTACCCGGCGAACACTGAAGCTTTCTTT. Residues: CASSINSLAYPANTEAFF.

This clone was detected only a few times. DNA for the CDR3: TGTGCCAGCAGCTTGGGACAGGGGGTTGAAAAACTGTTTTTT. Translation: CASSLGQGVEKLFF. The chain is built from TRBV7-9 and TRBJ1-4; 11 nucleotides match TRBD1. The CDR3 has 14 amino acids. Germline V gives CDR1 SEHNR, CDR2 FQNEAQ (reference sequence). V gave up 3 bases and J gave up 7 bases; unmatched junction bases: 1. Full variable domain (remainder filled in from reference TRBV7-9 and TRBJ1-4): DTGVSQNPRHKITKRGQNVTFRCDPISEHNRLYWYRQTLGQGPEFLTYFQNEAQLEKSRLLSDRFSAERPKGSFSTLEIQRTEQGDSAMYLCASSLGQGVEKLFFGSGTQLSVL.

This chain uses TRBV7-9 with TRBJ2-5; either TRBD1 or TRBD2 may fit D (5 bases each). The CDR3 extends over 15 amino acids. Per the germline V gene, CDR1 is SEHNR and CDR2 is FQNEAQ (reference sequence). The germline V and J ends were trimmed by 5 bases and 2 bases, with 15 bases remaining between them. The CDR3 nucleotides read TGTGCCAGCAGCGGTTCGGGGCCGACACAAGAGACCCAGTACTTC. It yields the protein CASSGSGPTQETQYF.

This chain links TRBV7-9 with TRBJ2-3; 11 bases are shared with TRBD2. Germline CDR1 SEHNR, CDR2 FQNEAQ (reference sequence). The V gene end was trimmed by 4 bases and the J gene end by 2 bases; junction bases not matched to a gene: 5. The CDR3 loop spans 16 amino acids. CDR3 bases: TGTGCCAGCAGCTCGGGACTAGCGGACCTCACAGATACGCAGTATTTT. Protein product: CASSSGLADLTDTQYF.

In DNA, the CDR3 is TGTGCCAGCAGCTTGTTGCTAGCGGGGGCCGTCTCCTACGAGCAGTACTTC. The encoded protein is CASSLLLAGAVSYEQYF. The rearrangement uses TRBV5-6 and TRBJ2-7; 10 nucleotides match TRBD2. The CDR3 spans 17 residues. Germline-derived CDR1 and CDR2 are SGHDT and YYEEEE. The trim removed 1 base at V and 0 bases at J, leaving 7 bases unmatched.

For this clone: Additional DNA sequences in this sample encode the identical CDR3. The chain carries TRBV7-9 and TRBJ2-3; 10 bases are shared with TRBD2. J gave up 5 bases and V 5 bases, and 7 bases lay outside the gene matches. The CDR3 is made up of 15 amino acids. Germline V CDR1 and CDR2: SEHNR, FQNEAQ (reference sequence). The DNA of the CDR3 is TGTGCCAGCAGCCCAAGCGGGGGGGCCGGAGATACGCAGTATTTT. Residues: CASSPSGGAGDTQYF.

J is TRBJ1-1 and V is TRBV19, with a tentative D call TRBD1 (6 bases). The CDR3 consists of 13 residues. Germline values: CDR1 LNHDA, CDR2 SQIVND (reference sequence). V was cut by 7 bases and J by 12 bases, with 21 bases left in between. As DNA, the CDR3 is TGTGCCAGTAAGGGGGTTGTCCTGGAGACGACTTTCTTT. This codes for CASKGVVLETTFF. The full variable domain, in which reference TRBV19 and TRBJ1-1 provide the parts outside the CDR3, is DGGITQSPKYLFRKEGQNVTLSCEQNLNHDAMYWYRQDPGQGLRLIYYSQIVNDFQKGDIAEGYSVSREKKESFPLTVTSAQKNPTAFYLCASKGVVLETTFFGQGTRLTVV.

This chain links TRBV11-2 with TRBJ2-7, with 9 bases aligning to TRBD2. The junction had 8 bases not matched to a gene; V was cut back by 5 bases and J by 3 bases. Germline values: CDR1 SGHAT, CDR2 FQNNGV. The CDR3 consists of 15 residues. The CDR3 DNA reads as TGTGCCAGCAGCCCGTGGACTAGCGAGAGCTACGAGCAGTACTTC. It is translated as CASSPWTSESYEQYF.

As to this clone: At one end the junction does not follow the germline gene, possibly because of a read error. The chain is built from TRBV5-6 and TRBJ1-5; a weak D match, TRBD1 (6 bases). Germline V gives CDR1 SGHDT, CDR2 YYEEEE. This CDR3 is built from 15 residues. CDR3 protein: CASRLGSGGDQPQHF. The CDR3 DNA sequence: TGTGCCAGCAGATTGGGGTCTGGGGGCGATCAGCCCCAGCATTTT.

The chain combines TRBV6-5 with TRBJ2-7, with a possible D match to TRBD2 (5 bases). This CDR3 is built from 14 residues. CDR1 and CDR2 from the germline V gene are MNHEY and SVGAGI. Deletions cut 5 bases from V and 3 bases from J, with 14 bases between. CDR3 DNA: TGTGCCAGCAGTGCCCGTTCAGGAGGCTACGAGCAGTACTTC. Translation: CASSARSGGYEQYF.

The gene calls are TRBV10-2 and TRBJ2-3; TRBD1 agrees at 9 bases. V shed 3 bases, J shed 4 bases, and the junction held 11 bases outside the gene matches. There are 17 residues in the CDR3. Looked up from germline, CDR1 is WSHSY and CDR2 is SAAADI. The CDR3 coding sequence is TGCGCCAGCAGTGAAGGGAGTGGGGACAGGGAATCAGATACGCAGTATTTT. This translates into CASSEGSGDRESDTQYF.

Regarding this clone: Other DNA variants within this sample encode the same CDR3. The chain combines TRBV29-1 with TRBJ1-2; TRBD1 might be the D (5 bases). Germline values: CDR1 SQVTM, CDR2 ANQGSEA. The CDR3 has 12 residues. Trimming removed 3 bases from V and 6 bases from J, with 11 bases in between. DNA of the CDR3: TGCAGCGTTGACTCAGGGCTCGATGGCTACACCTTC. It codes for CSVDSGLDGYTF.

This clone was detected a few times. The rearrangement uses TRBV18 and TRBJ2-3, with D tentatively TRBD2 (7 bases). The CDR3 consists of 13 residues. Germline assignment: CDR1 KGHSH and CDR2 LQKENI. V was trimmed by 6 bases and J by 7 bases, leaving 14 bases between them. The CDR3 is CASSSGGGNTQYF. Here the CDR3 DNA reads TGTGCCAGCTCGTCGGGGGGCGGAAATACGCAGTATTTT.

Only one count was recorded for this clone. This CDR3 is also generated by other DNA sequences in the sample. Here the CDR3 DNA reads TGCAGCGTGGGACGGACGAACACTGAAGCTTTCTTT. This sequence encodes CSVGRTNTEAFF. The V call is TRBV29-1, the J call TRBJ1-1, with a tentative D call TRBD1 (5 bases). In germline, CDR1 is SQVTM, CDR2 ANQGSEA. Deletions cut 6 bases from V and 1 base from J, with 9 bases between. CDR3 length: 12 residues.

The chain is built from TRBV4-1 and TRBJ2-7; 9 positions agree with TRBD1. With 8 bases clipped from V and 1 base from J, the junction kept 6 bases outside the gene matches. CDR1 MGHRA and CDR2 YSYEKL come from the germline V gene. The CDR3 covers 14 residues. The CDR3 reads CASSAGTGSYEQYF. The CDR3 DNA reads TGCGCCAGCTCGGCCGGGACAGGGTCCTACGAGCAGTACTTC.

This clone was counted once. The chain has TRBV4-1 and TRBJ2-7, with a weak D call TRBD1 (5 bases). CDR3 length: 16 amino acids. V was cut by 1 base and J by 6 bases, with 19 bases left in between. Germline-derived CDR1 and CDR2 are MGHRA and YSYEKL. CDR3 residues: CASSQGERQGHREQYF. CDR3 sequence (DNA): TGCGCCAGCAGCCAAGGAGAAAGGCAGGGCCACCGCGAGCAGTACTTC.

This chain uses TRBV9 with TRBJ2-1, with no clear D. This CDR3 comprises 13 residues. CDR1 is SGDLS and CDR2 is YYNGEE in the germline V gene. V shed 0 bases and J shed 5 bases, with 6 bases lying between them. The CDR3 loop reads CASSVAGNNEQFF. The CDR3 nucleotides are TGTGCCAGCAGCGTAGCCGGAAACAATGAGCAGTTCTTC.

A few counts support this clone. V usage is TRBV5-8 and J usage is TRBJ2-1, with D unresolved. The CDR3 consists of 11 residues. V lost 4 bases and J 6 bases, leaving 5 bases between the germline ends. Germline CDR1 and CDR2: SGHTS and YDEGEE. CDR3 amino acids: CASSVSNEQFF. The DNA of the CDR3 is TGTGCCAGCAGCGTTTCCAATGAGCAGTTCTTC.

This clone turned up a few times. V and J are TRBV29-1 and TRBJ2-2; D is unresolved. The CDR3 consists of 14 residues. The ends were cut back, 1 base at V and 7 bases at J, with 13 bases in the middle. CDR1 and CDR2 (germline): SQVTM, ANQGSEA. Here the CDR3 reads CSVEGHSPHGELFF. The CDR3 DNA reads as TGCAGCGTTGAAGGGCATTCGCCCCACGGGGAGCTGTTTTTT.

In its sample, this clone was seen a few times. The chain joins TRBV7-9 to TRBJ2-1, with D perhaps TRBD1 or TRBD2 (6 bases each). Trimming left V 0 bases short and J 8 bases short, with 14 bases between. This CDR3 comprises 15 residues. CDR1 and CDR2 from the germline V gene are SEHNR and FQNEAQ (reference sequence). CDR3: CASSLARQRGDEQFF. In nucleotides, the CDR3 is TGTGCCAGCAGCTTAGCTCGACAAAGGGGGGATGAGCAGTTCTTC.

This clone occurred a few times. The CDR3 spells CASSLASTGNYGYTF. The CDR3 nucleotides read TGCGCCAGCAGCTTGGCCTCGACCGGGAACTATGGCTACACCTTC. J is TRBJ1-2 and V is TRBV5-1, with D uncertain. Germline CDR1 reads SGHRS; CDR2 reads YFSETQ. V was trimmed by 0 bases and J by 2 bases, leaving 11 bases between them. The CDR3 runs 15 residues.

This sequence joins TRBV30 and TRBJ1-1, with 12 nucleotides matching TRBD1. Per germline, CDR1 GTSNPN and CDR2 SVGIG (reference sequence). CDR3 size: 19 residues. V was pared by 5 bases and J by 1 base, with 17 bases of the junction left unmatched. The CDR3 here is CAWLPGQGAQVGWNTEAFF. The CDR3 DNA follows: TGTGCCTGGTTACCGGGACAGGGGGCCCAGGTGGGGTGGAACACTGAAGCTTTCTTT.

CDR3 amino acids: CATSLRGSYEQYF. In nucleotides, the CDR3 is TGTGCCACCAGCTTAAGGGGAAGCTACGAGCAGTACTTC. The chain links TRBV15 to TRBJ2-7; TRBD1 is a possible D gene (5 bases). V was cut by 5 bases and J by 3 bases, with 11 bases left in between. CDR1 and CDR2 from the germline V gene are LNHNV and YYDKDF (reference sequence). The CDR3 length is 13 residues.